This T cell receptor beta chain was recorded in a study of cytomegalovirus exposure and HLA in healthy donors. Study background: There were approximately 400 genotyped donors. Of these, about 86% fell in the genetic ancestry cluster associated with self-reported Caucasian donors.

Comments on this clone: Antigen specificity is unknown.

Regarding the study as a whole: Cytomegalovirus-associated TCR beta chains were listed, numbering more than 150. In a later analysis, DRB1 alleles had the most associated TCRs; HLA-C alleles the fewest. There were reportedly fewer N-insertions in an Asian-associated ancestry cluster than the roughly 670-donor mean, in a later analysis.

V shed 3 bases and J shed 8 bases, with 21 bases lying between them. In germline, CDR1 is SGDLS, CDR2 YYNGEE. The CDR3 length is 16 residues. Primers: 60 Vbeta forward and 13 Jbeta reverse. Clones were read by immunoSEQ multiplex PCR, and TCRdb kept only the in-frame ones, dropping some. The repertoire holds fewer than 180,000 clones, with approximately 79% as singletons. This sequence joins TRBV9 and TRBJ1-3; maybe TRBD1 (5 bases). The receptor comes from a man aged 50-59 years in good health and CMV-seropositive. The source material was PBMCs. The CDR3 loop is CASSETGWGDRDTIYF. The CDR3 region has the DNA TGTGCCAGCAGCGAAACCGGTTGGGGGGATCGAGACACCATATATTTT. Combining the CDR3 with reference TRBV9 and TRBJ1-3 gives the whole variable domain DSGVTQTPKHLITATGQRVTLRCSPRSGDLSVYWYQQSLDQGLQFLIQYYNGEERAKGNILERFSAQQFPDLHSELNLSSLELGDSALYFCASSETGWGDRDTIYFGEGSWLTVV.